This TCR beta chain was documented in a study of blood T cell repertoires in COVID-19 (TCRdb year 2020). For context, the study as a whole: Samples from collaborators originated in the United States, Italy and Spain and spanned both the acute and convalescent phases of COVID-19. The prospective study material was composed of cDNA or gDNA derived from T cells, B-cell-depleted T cells, or PBMCs. Subjects who had been exposed to COVID-19, were actively infected with it, or had recovered from it provided the deeply sampled blood TCRbeta repertoires that made up the dataset. The repertoires were released in a freely available public database intended as a resource for research on the immune response to SARS-CoV-2. The samples were drawn from the first 160 participants of the ongoing ImmuneRACE study and from some 1,300 subjects provided by 6 global collaborators. The sample metadata nearly always contained a de-identified subject ID, COVID-19 status, age in years and sex. Where HLA class I and class II types were available, the types were taken from metadata supplied by the sample provider, not from assay-based typing.

The CDR3 contains 15 residues, cysteine and phenylalanine counted. Only the CDR3 portion is preserved as DNA: 45 bases, with reading frame beginning at the first base. The germline V and J ends show losses of 3 bases and 4 bases respectively, and no gene match explains 5 bases of the junction. CDR1 and CDR2, looked up from the germline V gene (reference sequence), are MNHNY and SVGAGI. Note on this clone: Its antigen is still unknown. No much larger clone is present one base from it, and per-base qualities are unavailable.

Points the paper makes about the study in general: The quantity of clinical and demographic metadata differed by source and by participant and was supplied without curation.

The immunoSEQ Assay, a bias-controlled multiplex PCR, was used to amplify TCRbeta CDR3 regions from genomic DNA. From the authors' description of their analysis: The number of nucleated cells in each sample was estimated from the amplification of reference gene primers within the assay. To quantify the absolute abundance of each unique TCRbeta CDR3 rearrangement, sequence reads were collapsed and filtered. For each sample, productive Simpson clonality was calculated as the square root of Simpson's diversity index over productive rearrangements. TCRdb stores this immuneACCESS table with in-frame sequences only. Part of the clones is absent; in the studies checked, under half of the shortfall reflects unresolved V genes, and no reason is known for the rest. For V, J and clone size, that table is used; D and trimming come from the DNA. A total of over 50,000 clones appear in this sample, 91% of them only once. The ten largest clones represent around 6% of the sample.

Collaborating institutions collected whole blood in K2EDTA tubes following their own protocols. Collaborator samples were shipped for TCRbeta analysis as frozen whole blood, isolated PBMCs, or DNA extracted from either sample type. The TCR originated in a man aged 50 to 60 with active COVID-19. The rearrangement combines TRBV6-6 with TRBJ2-1, and 8 bases in between align with TRBD2. The specimen was peripheral blood. The CDR3 region has the sequence CASSYATSAYNEQFF. At the DNA level, the sequence is TGTGCCAGCAGTTATGCGACTAGCGCATACAATGAGCAGTTCTTC.